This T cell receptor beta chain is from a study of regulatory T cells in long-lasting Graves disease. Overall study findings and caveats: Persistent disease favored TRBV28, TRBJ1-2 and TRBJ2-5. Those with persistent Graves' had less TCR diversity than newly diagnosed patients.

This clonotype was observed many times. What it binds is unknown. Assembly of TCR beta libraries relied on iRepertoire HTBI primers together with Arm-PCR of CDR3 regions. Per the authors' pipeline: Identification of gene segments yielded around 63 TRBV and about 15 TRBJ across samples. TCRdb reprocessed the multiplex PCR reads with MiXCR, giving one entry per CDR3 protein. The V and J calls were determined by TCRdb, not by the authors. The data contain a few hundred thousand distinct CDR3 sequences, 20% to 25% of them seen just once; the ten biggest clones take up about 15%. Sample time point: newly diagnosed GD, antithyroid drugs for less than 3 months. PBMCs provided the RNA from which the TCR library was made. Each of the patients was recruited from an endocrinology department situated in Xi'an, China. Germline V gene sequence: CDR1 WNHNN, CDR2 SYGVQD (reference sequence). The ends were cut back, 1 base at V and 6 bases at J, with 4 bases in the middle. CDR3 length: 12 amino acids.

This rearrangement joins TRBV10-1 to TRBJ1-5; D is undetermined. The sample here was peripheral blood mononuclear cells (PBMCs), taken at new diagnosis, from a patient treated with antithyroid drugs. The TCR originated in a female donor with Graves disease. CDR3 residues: CASSEWGQPQHF. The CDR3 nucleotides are TGCGCCAGCAGTGAGTGGGGTCAGCCCCAGCATTTT.